Below, 17 T cell receptor beta chains from the same sample are listed, as sequenced in a study of CD4+ T cells in melanoma. Using immunoSEQ multiplex PCR, the repertoire was profiled, and TCRdb retains in-frame clones only, with some absent. The data hold roughly 120,000 clones, with approximately 90% observed a single time. The sequencing sample was made of peripheral blood. Receptor source: a human donor with melanoma.

The rearrangement links TRBV7-3 to TRBJ2-2; D is possibly TRBD2 (5 bases). V lost 4 bases and J lost 1, with 13 bases in between. The CDR3 runs to 16 residues. Germline V lookup: CDR1 SGHTA, CDR2 FQGTGA. The CDR3 here is CASSSPGRQNTGELFF. The CDR3 DNA sequence: TGTGCCAGCAGCTCACCGGGGAGACAGAACACCGGGGAGCTGTTTTTT.

This rearrangement joins TRBV7-2 to TRBJ2-1, with 9 bases aligning to TRBD1. The CDR3 extends over 16 amino acids. The germline V gene encodes CDR1 SGHTA and CDR2 FQGNSA. Trimming removed 5 bases from V and 6 bases from J; junction bases left unmatched: 11. Written as DNA, the CDR3 is TGTGCCAGCAGCAGACGCACAGGGGGCGTCGGCAATGAGCAGTTCTTC. Amino acids: CASSRRTGGVGNEQFF.

This sequence joins TRBV6-6 and TRBJ2-5; possible D gene TRBD2, 5 bases. Trimming stripped 2 bases from V and 4 bases from J, with 11 bases between. CDR1 is MNHNY, CDR2 SVGAGI, per germline (reference sequence). This CDR3 is built from 14 residues. The DNA of the CDR3 is TGTGCCAGCAGTTACCGGGGATCGGGAGAGACCCAGTACTTC. Protein product: CASSYRGSGETQYF.

J is TRBJ1-4 and V is TRBV28, with D maybe TRBD1 (5 bases). CDR3 size: 11 residues. The V end was cut by 7 bases, the J end by 8 bases, with 8 bases between. The V gene's germline CDR1 is MDHEN and CDR2 SYDVKM. This CDR3 reads CASTGNEKLFF. Here the CDR3 DNA reads TGTGCCAGCACAGGGAACGAAAAACTGTTTTTT.

Notes on this clone: The CDR3 end shows no conserved phenylalanine or tryptophan, and so a read error is likely. No DNA is shown, since the ends of the CDR3 on it are uncertain; the CDR3 is the one TCRdb lists. The chain employs TRBV7-6 and TRBJ2-7; the listed D gene, TRBD2, was not tested against the DNA. The CDR3 has 15 residues if both end residues are counted. Per the germline V gene, CDR1 is SGHVS and CDR2 is FNYEAQ. The CDR3 protein is CASSLGTGEGLAYTL.

J is TRBJ2-2 and V is TRBV4-3; 12 bases map to TRBD2. CDR3 length: 16 amino acids. Germline V CDR1 and CDR2: LGHNA, YSLEER. V trimming: 4 bases; J trimming: 4 bases; junction bases outside the gene matches: 4. The CDR3 DNA reads as TGCGCCAGCAGCCGTTGGACTAGCGGGGCCACCGGGGAGCTGTTTTTT. This gives the protein CASSRWTSGATGELFF.

This clone was detected once. The chain has TRBV10-3 and TRBJ2-3, with 7 bases lining up with TRBD2. The J segment lost 0 bases and the V segment lost 7 bases, leaving 4 bases of the junction unmatched. The CDR3 has 14 residues. Germline loops: CDR1 ENHRY, CDR2 SYGVKD. CDR3 nucleotides: TGTGCCATCACGGTAGCGGGTAGCACAGATACGCAGTATTTT. Translating it yields CAITVAGSTDTQYF.

The chain has TRBV4-2 and TRBJ2-1, with D unclear. There are 17 residues in the CDR3. With 2 bases removed from V and 0 bases from J, the gap between germline ends came to 14 bases. Germline CDR1 reads LGHNA; CDR2 reads YNFKEQ. The CDR3 DNA reads TGTGCCAGCAGCCAATCCGTAGCTCTTAGCTCCTACAATGAGCAGTTCTTC. The encoded protein is CASSQSVALSSYNEQFF.

The rearrangement joins TRBV19 to TRBJ1-5; D gene unclear. V was pared by 3 bases and J by 0 bases, with 9 bases between. Germline lookup yields CDR1 LNHDA and CDR2 SQIVND (reference sequence). The CDR3 extends over 15 amino acids. This CDR3 reads CASSIGDYSNQPQHF. Here the CDR3 DNA reads TGTGCCAGTAGTATTGGGGATTATAGCAATCAGCCCCAGCATTTT.

This clone was found once. The same CDR3 can be traced to other DNA sequences in this sample. In nucleotides, the CDR3 is TGTGCCAGCAGCTTTACTGGGTACGAGCAGTACTTC. Encoded protein: CASSFTGYEQYF. This rearrangement joins TRBV7-2 to TRBJ2-7; D is uncertain. V was trimmed by 3 bases and J by 4 bases, leaving 7 bases between them. This CDR3 comprises 12 residues. Per the germline V gene, CDR1 is SGHTA and CDR2 is FQGNSA.

The chain uses TRBV7-9 and TRBJ1-2; 7 bases align to TRBD1. This CDR3 contains 14 residues. Looked up from germline, CDR1 is SEHNR and CDR2 is FQNEAQ (reference sequence). The J segment lost 7 bases and the V segment lost 2 bases, leaving 7 bases of the junction unmatched. This chain's CDR3 is CASSLINRGSGYTF. The CDR3 DNA is TGTGCCAGCAGCTTAATAAACAGGGGTAGTGGCTACACCTTC.

V usage is TRBV30 and J usage is TRBJ1-6, with D maybe TRBD1 (5 bases). The ends were cut back, 4 bases at V and 9 bases at J, with 10 bases in the middle. Germline assignment: CDR1 GTSNPN and CDR2 SVGIG (reference sequence). This CDR3 comprises 12 residues. CDR3 sequence reads: CAWKTVFSPLHF. As DNA, the CDR3 is TGTGCCTGGAAGACAGTATTTTCACCCCTCCACTTT.

The J gene is TRBJ2-7, the V gene TRBV5-8, with D possibly being TRBD1 (5 bases). Trimming removed 4 bases from V and 2 bases from J, with 19 bases in between. The CDR3 extends over 16 amino acids. CDR1 is SGHTS, CDR2 YDEGEE, per germline. CDR3 sequence reads: CASSPVPGHTAYEQYF. CDR3 bases: TGTGCCAGCAGCCCCGTCCCAGGGCACACGGCCTACGAGCAGTACTTC.

The CDR3 here is CASSPLAGGPYEQYF. Here the CDR3 DNA reads TGTGCCAGCAGTCCCCTAGCGGGAGGGCCCTACGAGCAGTACTTC. This chain links TRBV28 with TRBJ2-7; 12 bases agree with TRBD2. The trim removed 5 bases at V and 2 bases at J, leaving 4 bases unmatched. This CDR3 is 15 amino acids long. CDR1 is MDHEN and CDR2 is SYDVKM in the germline V gene.

The chain employs TRBV27 and TRBJ2-3, with D unresolved. The CDR3 length is 15 residues. Germline V gene sequence: CDR1 MNHEY, CDR2 SMNVEV (reference sequence). Trimming took 0 bases from V and 2 from J, leaving 9 bases between them. The CDR3 nucleotides are TGTGCCAGCAGTTTATCCAGTCCGGACACAGATACGCAGTATTTT. Residues: CASSLSSPDTDTQYF.

The chain employs TRBV29-1 and TRBJ2-1, with D perhaps matching TRBD1 (5 bases). The length of the CDR3 is 11 residues. Trimming pared 7 bases from V and 9 bases from J, leaving 13 bases between. Germline CDR1 reads SQVTM; CDR2 reads ANQGSEA. The CDR3 loop reads CSAPLGLEQFF. As DNA, the CDR3 is TGCAGCGCCCCCCTGGGGCTTGAGCAGTTCTTC.

The chain recombines TRBV19 with TRBJ2-7; 10 bases are a match to TRBD1. CDR1 and CDR2 (germline): LNHDA, SQIVND (reference sequence). The V segment lost 5 bases and the J segment 4 bases; nucleotides outside the gene matches: 8. This CDR3 has 15 amino acids. Written as DNA, the CDR3 is TGTGCCAGTAGTGTCCACCGGGACAGGGGTTACGAGCAGTACTTC. Translation gives CASSVHRDRGYEQYF. The whole variable domain, remainder taken from reference TRBV19 and TRBJ2-7, is DGGITQSPKYLFRKEGQNVTLSCEQNLNHDAMYWYRQDPGQGLRLIYYSQIVNDFQKGDIAEGYSVSREKKESFPLTVTSAQKNPTAFYLCASSVHRDRGYEQYFGPGTRLTVT.